The clone carrying this T cell receptor beta chain occurred a few times. This sample was included in a study of blood T cell repertoires in COVID-19. CDR3 length equals 13 residues. V shed 3 bases and J 5 bases; nucleotides not matched to a gene: 3. Using immunoSEQ multiplex PCR, the repertoire was profiled, and TCRdb retains in-frame clones only, with some absent. The sample yields around 250,000 clones, more than 75% seen once. This clonotype was sampled from a man aged 40-55 years with active or convalescent COVID-19. What was sequenced was peripheral blood. The gene calls are TRBV12-3 or TRBV12-4 and TRBJ1-1; 7 bases are a match to TRBD1. The CDR3 here is CASSLGTVTEAFF. For the CDR3, the DNA is TGTGCCAGCAGTTTGGGGACAGTTACTGAAGCTTTCTTT.